The 15 T cell receptor beta chains below were found in one sample sequenced in a study of cytomegalovirus exposure and HLA in healthy donors. Assay used: immunoSEQ multiplex PCR; TCRdb lists only in-frame clones, some missing. The sample shows some 140,000 clones, 86% of them seen only once. The sequenced sample consisted of PBMCs. The receptors shown here come from a human donor in good health.

A single count supports this clone. The rearrangement links TRBV27 to TRBJ2-1, with 11 positions matching TRBD2. The V and J ends lost 2 bases and 7 bases, in that order; junction bases with no gene match: 4. The length of the CDR3 is 15 residues. CDR1 and CDR2 from the germline V gene are MNHEY and SMNVEV (reference sequence). The CDR3 coding sequence is TGTGCCAGCAGTTTAGATAGCGGGAGGGAAAATGAGCAGTTCTTC. Translated, it gives CASSLDSGRENEQFF.

This clone was seen only a few times. The chain uses TRBV19 and TRBJ1-6, with 8 bases fitting TRBD1. The CDR3 totals 15 residues. The V segment lost 1 base and the J segment 6 bases; nucleotides outside the gene matches: 2. Germline CDR1 LNHDA, CDR2 SQIVND (reference sequence). The CDR3 is CASSIGDRSNSPLHF. CDR3 coding DNA: TGTGCCAGTAGTATAGGGGACAGGAGTAATTCACCCCTCCACTTT.

The chain couples TRBV5-1 to TRBJ2-6; possibly TRBD2 for D (5 bases). The V end lost 1 base, the J end lost 3 bases, and 14 bases lay between the germline ends. The CDR3 contains 17 residues. Germline assignment: CDR1 SGHRS and CDR2 YFSETQ. CDR3 sequence reads: CASSLNMVAGGANVLTF. The CDR3, as DNA: TGCGCCAGCAGCTTGAATATGGTGGCGGGTGGGGCCAACGTCCTGACTTTC.

The chain combines TRBV5-1 with TRBJ1-2; D is unresolved. V gave up 0 bases and J gave up 6 bases, with 9 bases separating them. The germline V gene has CDR1 SGHRS and CDR2 YFSETQ. The CDR3 sequence is 13 residues long. The CDR3 bases are TGCGCCAGCAGCTTGGACAGCAGGAATGGCTACACCTTC. It specifies CASSLDSRNGYTF.

This clone is a singleton in its sample. The rearrangement uses TRBV28 and TRBJ1-5, with a tentative D call TRBD1 (5 bases). Germline CDR1 is MDHEN and CDR2 is SYDVKM. The CDR3 has 15 residues. Trimming took off 6 bases at V and 0 bases at J, with 12 bases between the two ends. The CDR3 here is CASSLQDYSNQPQHF. The CDR3 DNA follows: TGTGCCAGCAGCCTACAGGATTATAGCAATCAGCCCCAGCATTTT.

The J gene is TRBJ1-2, the V gene TRBV15, with 9 bases fitting TRBD1. The CDR3 sequence is 15 residues long. CDR1 is LNHNV and CDR2 is YYDKDF in the germline V gene (reference sequence). The ends lost 4 bases at V and 7 bases at J; junction bases unmatched: 10. CDR3 amino acids: CATSTPGTGRGGYTF. The CDR3 bases are TGTGCCACCAGCACGCCCGGGACAGGGAGAGGTGGCTACACCTTC. The full variable domain, with the rest looked up from reference TRBV15 and TRBJ1-2, is DAMVIQNPRYQVTQFGKPVTLSCSQTLNHNVMYWYQQKSSQAPKLLFHYYDKDFNNEADTPDNFQSRRPNTSFCFLDIRSPGLGDTAMYLCATSTPGTGRGGYTFGSGTRLTVV.

The chain joins TRBV6-5 to TRBJ1-1; D may be TRBD1 (6 bases). Germline V lookup: CDR1 MNHEY, CDR2 SVGAGI. V gave up 2 bases and J gave up 1 base, with 14 bases separating them. The CDR3 is made up of 16 amino acids. CDR3 in amino acids: CASSYGRKGQNTEAFF. CDR3 bases: TGTGCCAGCAGTTACGGACGAAAGGGACAGAACACTGAAGCTTTCTTT.

Written as DNA, the CDR3 is TGCGCCAGCAGCCCGCGGGACCCCCGGTACGAGCAGTACTTC. Amino acid sequence: CASSPRDPRYEQYF. The V gene is TRBV5-1, the J gene TRBJ2-7; D is possibly TRBD2 (6 bases). Germline V gives CDR1 SGHRS, CDR2 YFSETQ. Trimming removed 4 bases from V and 4 bases from J, with 15 bases in between. The CDR3 has 14 amino acids.

This sequence joins TRBV27 and TRBJ2-3; tentatively, D is TRBD1 (5 bases). Trimming pared 7 bases from V and 3 bases from J, leaving 17 bases between. Germline CDR1 and CDR2: MNHEY and SMNVEV (reference sequence). The CDR3 extends over 15 amino acids. CDR3 sequence (DNA): TGTGCCAGCATGGGGCTCCGTAAGGGGACAGATACGCAGTATTTT. This gives the protein CASMGLRKGTDTQYF.

The rearrangement uses TRBV6-6 and TRBJ2-7; maybe TRBD1 (5 bases). Per germline, CDR1 MNHNY and CDR2 SVGAGI (reference sequence). Trimming took off 3 bases at V and 5 bases at J, with 14 bases between the two ends. This CDR3 region has 14 residues. CDR3 protein: CASSYQGNPNEQYF. The CDR3 coding sequence is TGTGCCAGCAGTTATCAGGGAAACCCAAACGAGCAGTACTTC.

The chain combines TRBV15 with TRBJ1-2, with no clear D. The CDR3 length is 12 residues. The V end was cut by 0 bases, the J end by 5 bases, with 4 bases between. CDR1 LNHNV and CDR2 YYDKDF come from the germline V gene (reference sequence). CDR3 DNA sequence: TGTGCCACCAGCAGAGACATGTATGGCTACACCTTC. It codes for CATSRDMYGYTF.

The J gene is TRBJ2-2, the V gene TRBV12-5; D not certain. The CDR3 length is 14 residues. Trimming pared 0 bases from V and 3 bases from J, leaving 5 bases between. Germline loops: CDR1 LGHNT, CDR2 FRNRAP. The CDR3 protein is CASGLVRDTGELFF. The CDR3 DNA sequence: TGTGCTAGTGGTTTGGTTCGGGACACCGGGGAGCTGTTTTTT. Looking up the rest from reference TRBV12-5 and TRBJ2-2 gives the full variable domain: DARVTQTPRHKVTEMGQEVTMRCQPILGHNTVFWYRQTMMQGLELLAYFRNRAPLDDSGMPKDRFSAEMPDATLATLKIQPSEPRDSAVYFCASGLVRDTGELFFGEGSRLTVL.

The chain employs TRBV29-1 and TRBJ2-3; TRBD1 aligns across 8 bases. Looked up from germline, CDR1 is SQVTM and CDR2 is ANQGSEA. V was pared by 7 bases and J by 4 bases, with 4 bases of the junction left unmatched. This CDR3 has 12 residues. The CDR3 is CSARQGSDTQYF. The CDR3 bases are TGCAGCGCCCGACAGGGGTCAGATACGCAGTATTTT.

The genes are TRBV5-1 and TRBJ1-2, with D tentatively TRBD1 (6 bases). The V end lost 0 bases, the J end lost 6 bases, and 12 bases lay between the germline ends. CDR1 and CDR2 (germline): SGHRS, YFSETQ. The CDR3 is 14 amino acids. The CDR3 reads CASSLAQGRNGYTF. DNA of the CDR3: TGCGCCAGCAGCTTGGCACAGGGAAGGAATGGCTACACCTTC. Full variable domain (outside the CDR3, taken from reference TRBV5-1 and TRBJ1-2): KAGVTQTPRYLIKTRGQQVTLSCSPISGHRSVSWYQQTPGQGLQFLFEYFSETQRNKGNFPGRFSGRQFSNSRSEMNVSTLELGDSALYLCASSLAQGRNGYTFGSGTRLTVV.

V is TRBV10-3 and J is TRBJ1-1, with 8 bases fitting TRBD1. This CDR3 is 13 amino acids long. Germline V lookup: CDR1 ENHRY, CDR2 SYGVKD. The junction had 1 base not matched to a gene; V was cut back by 4 bases and J by 3 bases. The CDR3: CAISGQGYTEAFF. The CDR3 DNA reads as TGTGCCATCAGTGGACAGGGGTACACTGAAGCTTTCTTT.